The rows below give T cell receptor beta chains drawn from one sample of a study of identical twins. TCRdb reprocessed the 5' RACE reads via MiXCR and lists one record per CDR3 protein. This sample has 1.5 million to 2 million distinct CDR3 sequences, with roughly a third found just once. Sequencing was done on a sample of cord blood. The receptors here all came from a newborn girl in good health. Both conserved end residues are part of each CDR3. The D gene is left open where the match is weak. Clone size is stated in some rows and not others, as once, few, many or a class when expanded.

v_call	clone_size	d_call	j_call	cdr3_aa	cdr3_nt
TRBV20-1	few	.	TRBJ2-7	CSARPQSSYEQYF	TGCAGTGCTAGGCCGCAGAGCTCCTACGAGCAGTACTTC
TRBV12-5	.	.	TRBJ1-2	CASGLFSNYGYTF	TGTGCTAGTGGTTTGTTTTCTAACTATGGCTACACCTTC
TRBV20-1	.	TRBD1	TRBJ2-7	CSANPRDRGRYEQYF	TGCAGTGCTAACCCGAGGGACAGGGGACGATACGAGCAGTACTTC
TRBV27	once	.	TRBJ2-2	CASSLSTPLTGELFF	TGTGCCAGCAGTTTATCGACTCCTCTCACCGGGGAGCTGTTTTTT
TRBV6-6	.	.	TRBJ1-5	CASSLPTGTHQPQHF	TGTGCCAGCAGTTTACCTACCGGGACGCATCAGCCCCAGCATTTT
TRBV20-1	.	TRBD2	TRBJ2-7	CSARVGSGRANHEQYF	TGCAGTGCTAGAGTCGGTAGCGGGAGGGCCAATCACGAGCAGTACTTC
TRBV20-1	once	.	TRBJ1-1	CSARQRNTEAFF	TGCAGTGCTAGACAGAGGAACACCGAAGCTTTCTTT
TRBV5-6	few	TRBD2	TRBJ2-2	CASSRGLAVNTGELFF	TGTGCCAGCAGCCGTGGACTAGCGGTAAACACCGGGGAGCTGTTTTTT
TRBV12-3/TRBV12-4	.	.	TRBJ1-1	CASSGSTGFTEAFF	TGTGCCAGCAGTGGGTCGACAGGCTTCACTGAAGCTTTCTTT
TRBV2	once	.	TRBJ1-2	CASSELGTYGYTF	TGTGCCAGCAGTGAATTAGGGACCTATGGCTACACCTTC
TRBV3-1	few	.	TRBJ1-1	CASSQVPTRGTEAFF	TGTGCCAGCAGCCAAGTCCCCACCCGGGGGACTGAAGCTTTCTTT
TRBV7-2	.	.	TRBJ2-5	CASSPRSLMETQYF	TGTGCCAGCAGCCCCCGTAGCTTGATGGAGACCCAGTACTTC
TRBV6-5	.	.	TRBJ2-3	CASRDFLTDTQYF	TGTGCCAGCAGAGACTTCCTCACAGATACGCAGTATTTT
TRBV7-2	.	TRBD1	TRBJ2-2	CASSFTGTGWIGELFF	TGTGCCAGCAGCTTTACCGGGACAGGGTGGATAGGGGAGCTGTTTTTT
TRBV15	few	TRBD2	TRBJ2-3	CATSRVGLASMDTQYF	TGTGCCACCAGCAGAGTAGGACTAGCGAGTATGGATACGCAGTATTTT
TRBV12-3/TRBV12-4	.	.	TRBJ2-3	CASSREHASADTQYF	TGTGCCAGCTCCCGGGAGCACGCTAGCGCAGATACGCAATATTTT
TRBV5-1	.	.	TRBJ2-2	CASSLGQHGKSGELFF	TGCGCCAGCAGCTTGGGACAACACGGGAAGTCCGGGGAGCTGTTTTTT
TRBV5-5	.	TRBD1	TRBJ1-5	CASSLTGWDRGYSNQPQHF	TGTGCCAGCAGCTTGACGGGATGGGACAGGGGGTATAGCAATCAGCCCCAGCATTTT